A selection of T cell receptor beta chains follows, all from one sample in a study of cytomegalovirus exposure and HLA in healthy donors. Method: immunoSEQ multiplex PCR; TCRdb's copy keeps in-frame clones and lacks some. The sample has some 150,000 clones, roughly nine tenths seen once. The specimen sequenced was PBMCs. These receptor sequences come from a man between 18 and 29 years old in good health and CMV-seronegative. The CDR3 runs from the conserved cysteine through the conserved F or W. A D gene is named only where the DNA matches it firmly. Expanded clones are given a class, and other clones once, few, many or no size at all.

TRBV10-1	TRBD2	-	TRBJ2-1	TGCGCCAGCAGTGAAGCTTCTAGCGGCAACAATGAGCAGTTCTTC	CASSEASSGNNEQFF
TRBV20-1	TRBD1	-	TRBJ1-4	TGCAGTGCTAGTAGTTTGGGGACAGGTTTTTTT	CSASSLGTGFF
TRBV9	-	-	TRBJ2-7	TGTGCCAGCAGCGTCGGGAGTAGCTCCTACGAGCAGTACTTC	CASSVGSSSYEQYF
TRBV7-2	-	once	TRBJ1-1	TGTGCCAGCAATAAACCCCGCGGGGGGGGGACTGAAGCTTTCTTT	CASNKPRGGGTEAFF
TRBV5-1	TRBD1	-	TRBJ1-3	TGCGCCAGCAGACCAACCACAGGGGTCTCTGGAAACACCATATATTTT	CASRPTTGVSGNTIYF
TRBV10-3	TRBD1	-	TRBJ1-2	TGTGCCATCAGTGAAGATGAGACAGGGAGGAGCTATGGCTACACCTTC	CAISEDETGRSYGYTF
TRBV5-5	TRBD1	-	TRBJ1-2	TGTGCCAGCAGCGCAACAGGGGGAGAGTATGGCTACACCTTC	CASSATGGEYGYTF
TRBV6-5	-	-	TRBJ1-2	TGTGCTTCGCGAAGGGGGTATGGCTACACCTTC	CASRRGYGYTF
TRBV9	-	-	TRBJ1-1	TGTGCCAGCAGCGTAGATAAGGAAGACAGCGGGTATGGGGCTTTCTTT	CASSVDKEDSGYGAFF
TRBV5-1	-	-	TRBJ1-4	TGCGCCAGCAGCTTGACAGGGACGGATGAAAAACTGTTTTTT	CASSLTGTDEKLFF
TRBV5-1	-	-	TRBJ1-1	TGCGCCAGCAGCTTGATCGCAGGGGCCACTGAAGCTTTCTTT	CASSLIAGATEAFF
TRBV19	-	-	TRBJ1-1	TGTGCCAGTAGTCCAACCAGGGTTGGGAACACTGAAGCTTTCTTT	CASSPTRVGNTEAFF
TRBV7-6	-	-	TRBJ1-1	TGTGCCAGCAGCTTAGGACAGTGGGACACTGAAGCTTTCTTT	CASSLGQWDTEAFF
TRBV9	-	-	TRBJ1-1	TGTGCCAGCAGCGAGCGATCTTACACTGAAGCTTTCTTT	CASSERSYTEAFF
TRBV2	-	-	TRBJ1-4	TGTGCCAGCGACCGAGCCGGGGTTAATGAAAAACTGTTTTTT	CASDRAGVNEKLFF
TRBV9	TRBD1	-	TRBJ1-6	TGTGCCAGCAGCGCCGGGACAGGGGTCTATAATTCACCCCTCCACTTT	CASSAGTGVYNSPLHF
TRBV30	TRBD1	-	TRBJ2-6	TGTGCCTGGGGACAGGCACCTATCTACTCTACTGGGGCCAACGTCCTGACTTTC	CAWGQAPIYSTGANVLTF
TRBV27	TRBD1	few	TRBJ1-6	TGTGCCAGCAGGGGGGACAGGGCTTGGAATTCACCCCTCCACTTT	CASRGDRAWNSPLHF
TRBV4-2	-	-	TRBJ1-2	TGTGCCAGCAGCCAAGTAGGGGGGGACTATGGCTACACCTTC	CASSQVGGDYGYTF
TRBV5-6	TRBD1	-	TRBJ1-2	TGTGCCAGCAGCCCCTTCGGGACAGCAAATGGGGGCTACACCTTC	CASSPFGTANGGYTF
TRBV7-2	TRBD1	-	TRBJ2-7	TGTGCCAGCAGCCGACAGGGTTCCTACGAGCAGTACTTC	CASSRQGSYEQYF
TRBV9	-	once	TRBJ2-1	TGTGCCAGCAGCGCCACCGGGACCTACAATGAGCAGTTCTTC	CASSATGTYNEQFF
TRBV2	-	-	TRBJ2-5	TGTGCCAGCAGAGCCGGTACTAGCAGAGAGACCCAGTACTTC	CASRAGTSRETQYF
TRBV7-6	-	-	TRBJ1-3	TGTGCCAGCGGTTGGGGCGGAGGAAACACCATATATTTT	CASGWGGGNTIYF
TRBV28	TRBD1	-	TRBJ1-5	TGTGCCAGCCGGGGACAGAGCAATCAGCCCCAGCATTTT	CASRGQSNQPQHF
TRBV7-9	-	-	TRBJ2-2	TGTGCCAGCAGCTTAGAGGTCAGGGAAGGGAACACCGGGGAGCTGTTTTTT	CASSLEVREGNTGELFF
TRBV5-1	-	-	TRBJ2-7	TGCGCCAGCAGCTTGGTACCGGGGTACCCCTACGAGCAGTACTTC	CASSLVPGYPYEQYF
TRBV7-2	TRBD2	-	TRBJ2-2	TGTGCCAGCAGCCCTCCGACTAGCGGGAGGTTTTACACCGGGGAGCTGTTTTTT	CASSPPTSGRFYTGELFF
TRBV10-2	TRBD1	-	TRBJ1-2	TGCGCCAGCAGTGCCACAAGACAGGGTAGGGATCACAATGGCTACACCTTC	CASSATRQGRDHNGYTF
TRBV6-5	-	-	TRBJ1-2	TGTGCCAGCAGCCTAGACAGCAGCTATGGCTACACCTTC	CASSLDSSYGYTF
TRBV29-1	-	-	TRBJ1-5	TGCAGCGTTGGAGACGGCAATCAGCCCCAGCATTTT	CSVGDGNQPQHF
TRBV6-4	-	-	TRBJ2-6	TGTGCCAGCAGTGAGCAGTGGGGACTCTCTGGGGCCAACGTCCTGACTTTC	CASSEQWGLSGANVLTF
TRBV7-8	-	-	TRBJ1-1	TGTGCCAGCAGCTTTGCCGCACAGACCAACACTGAAGCTTTCTTT	CASSFAAQTNTEAFF
TRBV19	-	-	TRBJ2-4	TGTGCCAGTTCAAGGGGACTAGCCAAAAACATTCAGTACTTC	CASSRGLAKNIQYF
TRBV7-8	-	once	TRBJ2-5	TGTGCCAGCAGCCCTACCGGGACTTTGCAAGAGACCCAGTACTTC	CASSPTGTLQETQYF
TRBV7-9	TRBD2	few	TRBJ2-2	TGTGCCAGCAGCCCACTAGCGGGAGGGCCCAGGAACACCGGGGAGCTGTTTTTT	CASSPLAGGPRNTGELFF